Listed below are T cell receptor beta chains from one sample, sequenced in a study of radiation and T cells in renal cell carcinoma. The method was immunoSEQ multiplex PCR; TCRdb's version includes in-frame clones alone and lacks a portion of them. The sample shows around 180,000 clones, around 89% of them seen only once. The source was blood, collected from a patient whose treatment included radiotherapy and nephrectomy. All receptors come from a woman in her fifties or sixties with renal cell carcinoma. Both conserved end residues are part of each CDR3. A D gene is named only where the DNA matches it firmly. The listing skips clone size in some rows; elsewhere it reads once, few, many or a size class.

J: TRBJ2-7; size: .; D: TRBD1; V: TRBV6-5; CDR3: CASSYSGQGTYEQYF; DNA: TGTGCCAGCAGTTACTCGGGACAGGGAACCTACGAGCAGTACTTC
J: TRBJ2-5; size: few; D: .; V: TRBV7-6; CDR3: CASSGRIQETQYF; DNA: TGTGCCAGCAGCGGACGGATCCAAGAGACCCAGTACTTC
J: TRBJ1-2; size: .; D: TRBD1; V: TRBV29-1; CDR3: CSVLTNRGQNYGYTF; DNA: TGCAGCGTTCTAACAAACAGGGGACAAAACTATGGCTACACCTTC
J: TRBJ1-4; size: .; D: .; V: TRBV5-1; CDR3: CASSLGQTVEKLFF; DNA: TGCGCCAGCAGCTTGGGGCAGACCGTTGAAAAACTGTTTTTT
J: TRBJ1-6; size: .; D: .; V: TRBV25-1; CDR3: CASRSGGGKASPLHF; DNA: TGTGCCAGTAGATCAGGTGGGGGTAAAGCTTCACCCCTCCACTTT
J: TRBJ2-5; size: .; D: .; V: TRBV7-9; CDR3: CASSLASGVKETQYF; DNA: TGTGCCAGCAGCTTAGCTAGCGGAGTCAAAGAGACCCAGTACTTC
J: TRBJ2-2; size: .; D: TRBD2; V: TRBV9; CDR3: CASSVLAGRDRGAVF; DNA: TGTGCCAGCAGCGTACTAGCGGGGAGGGACCGGGGAGCTGTTTTT
J: TRBJ1-2; size: .; D: .; V: TRBV21-1; CDR3: CASSRQGSYGYTF; DNA: TGTGCCAGCAGTCGACAGGGGAGCTATGGCTACACCTTC
J: TRBJ1-4; size: .; D: .; V: TRBV18; CDR3: CASSPQGRNEKLFF; DNA: TGTGCCAGCTCACCGCAGGGGCGGAATGAAAAACTGTTTTTT
J: TRBJ1-1; size: .; D: .; V: TRBV7-3; CDR3: CASSLIARFGRLNTEAFF; DNA: TGTGCCAGCAGCTTAATAGCTCGTTTCGGGCGCCTGAACACTGAAGCTTTCTTT
J: TRBJ2-4; size: .; D: .; V: TRBV7-2; CDR3: CASSAMTGRAKNIQYF; DNA: TGTGCCAGCAGCGCGATGACAGGCCGAGCCAAAAACATTCAGTACTTC
J: TRBJ1-5; size: .; D: TRBD1; V: TRBV6-1; CDR3: CASSDRQGEGNQPQHF; DNA: TGTGCCAGCAGTGACCGACAGGGTGAGGGCAATCAGCCCCAGCATTTT
J: TRBJ2-1; size: once; D: .; V: TRBV7-7; CDR3: CASSLALGAPYNEQFF; DNA: TGTGCTAGCAGCTTAGCGCTGGGGGCGCCTTACAATGAGCAGTTCTTC
J: TRBJ1-1; size: .; D: .; V: TRBV5-1; CDR3: CASSFITVGIMNTEAFF; DNA: TGCGCCAGCAGCTTTATTACCGTCGGGATCATGAACACTGAAGCTTTCTTT
J: TRBJ1-4; size: .; D: TRBD1; V: TRBV6-5; CDR3: CASSYWQGDEKLFF; DNA: TGTGCCAGCAGTTACTGGCAGGGGGATGAAAAACTGTTTTTT
J: TRBJ2-2; size: .; D: .; V: TRBV19; CDR3: CASTGIPNTGELFF; DNA: TGTGCCAGTACAGGGATTCCGAACACCGGGGAGCTGTTTTTT
J: TRBJ1-6; size: .; D: .; V: TRBV7-9; CDR3: CASSSGPIDSPLHF; DNA: TGTGCCAGCAGCTCAGGACCTATTGATTCACCCCTCCACTTT
J: TRBJ2-5; size: .; D: .; V: TRBV5-1; CDR3: CASSLGRGQETQYF; DNA: TGCGCCAGCAGCTTGGGCAGGGGCCAAGAGACCCAGTACTTC
J: TRBJ2-7; size: .; D: .; V: TRBV11-3; CDR3: CASSLASGDHEQYF; DNA: TGTGCCAGCAGCTTAGCGTCAGGGGACCACGAGCAGTACTTC
J: TRBJ1-1; size: .; D: TRBD1; V: TRBV4-3; CDR3: CASSQASTGRVEAFF; DNA: TGCGCCAGCAGCCAAGCGTCGACAGGGAGGGTTGAAGCTTTCTTT
J: TRBJ1-6; size: .; D: .; V: TRBV5-5; CDR3: CASSLDPGPRNSPLHF; DNA: TGTGCCAGCAGCTTGGATCCGGGCCCCCGGAATTCACCCCTCCACTTT
J: TRBJ2-6; size: .; D: .; V: TRBV7-9; CDR3: CASSSPAGRANVLTF; DNA: TGTGCCAGCAGCTCCCCGGCGGGCCGGGCCAACGTCCTGACTTTC